Listed below are T cell receptor beta chains from one sample, sequenced in a study of cytomegalovirus exposure and HLA in healthy donors. TCRdb's copy holds only in-frame clones and misses some; the assay was immunoSEQ multiplex PCR. The sample includes approximately 130,000 clones, approximately 85% of them seen just once. The specimen sequenced was PBMCs. The receptors derive from a boy between 10 and 17 years old in good health and CMV-seronegative. The CDR3 runs from the conserved cysteine through the conserved F or W. The D gene is left open where the match is weak. The size field is filled for only some rows; it gives once, few, many or a size class.

j_call d_call v_call clone_size cdr3_nt cdr3_aa
TRBJ2-5 TRBD1 TRBV5-4 once TGTGCCAGCAGCTTGGGAGGGGACAGGAGTGGAGAGACCCAGTACTTC CASSLGGDRSGETQYF
TRBJ2-3 . TRBV27 once TGTGCCAGCAGTGCGAACATAGCCACGCAGTATTTT CASSANIATQYF
TRBJ2-3 . TRBV9 . TGTGCCAGCAGCAGCAGACATACCACAGATACGCAGTATTTT CASSSRHTTDTQYF
TRBJ1-2 . TRBV25-1 . TGTGCCAGCAGTGAATCCGCAGTCTATGGCTACACCTTC CASSESAVYGYTF
TRBJ1-3 . TRBV27 . TGTGCCAGCAGTTTAGGGGGGGCTGGAAACACCATATATTTT CASSLGGAGNTIYF
TRBJ1-5 . TRBV29-1 . TGCAGCGTTGCGACTACCCAGCTGGGCAATCAGCCCCAGCATTTT CSVATTQLGNQPQHF
TRBJ1-5 . TRBV11-2 . TGTGCCAGCAGCTTAGATCTCGGTCAGCCCCAGCATTTT CASSLDLGQPQHF
TRBJ2-2 . TRBV5-1 . TGCGCCAGCAGCTTGGCAGGGAAATCGAACACCGGGGAGCTGTTTTTT CASSLAGKSNTGELFF
TRBJ1-2 TRBD1 TRBV6-5 few TGTGCCAGCAGCCCTTATACAGGGGAGTATGGCTACACCTTC CASSPYTGEYGYTF
TRBJ2-7 TRBD2 TRBV2 once TGTGCCAGCAGTGAAGACCTATCGGGGGGGATCTACGAGCAGTACTTC CASSEDLSGGIYEQYF
TRBJ2-1 . TRBV19 . TGTGCCAGTGGGGGGAGAGTTCTGTTCTTC CASGGRVLFF
TRBJ1-5 TRBD1 TRBV29-1 once TGCAGCGCTAAAGACAGGGAATATCAGCCCCAGCATTTT CSAKDREYQPQHF
TRBJ1-2 . TRBV29-1 . TGCAGCGTAGGAGATGGCTACACCTTC CSVGDGYTF
TRBJ1-2 TRBD1 TRBV27 . TGTGCCAGCAGTTTAGATAACAGGGGAATCTATGGCTACACCTTC CASSLDNRGIYGYTF
TRBJ2-7 TRBD1 TRBV27 . TGTGCCAGCAGTTATACCCTGACAGGGGTCGAGCAGTACTTC CASSYTLTGVEQYF
TRBJ1-5 TRBD1 TRBV25-1 . TGTGCCAGCAGTTTTGGACAGGGTAATCAGCCCCAGCATTTT CASSFGQGNQPQHF
TRBJ1-4 TRBD1 TRBV13 . TGTGCCAGCAGCTCCCGATCTACAGGGGGCTCAGGGGAAAAACTGTTTTTT CASSSRSTGGSGEKLFF
TRBJ2-7 . TRBV19 . TGTGCCAGCGGGGTGTCGGACAGCTCCTACGAGCAGTACTTC CASGVSDSSYEQYF
TRBJ2-3 TRBD1 TRBV6-6 once TGTGCCAGCAGTTTAAGGGGGCTGGGCACAGATACGCAGTATTTT CASSLRGLGTDTQYF
TRBJ2-3 TRBD2 TRBV29-1 . TGCAGCCCTGAGATGCGGGAGGGCAGAGATACGCAGTATTTT CSPEMREGRDTQYF
TRBJ2-5 TRBD2 TRBV27 . TGTGCCAGCGGACTAGCGGGAGGGCCGCGAGAGACCCAGTACTTC CASGLAGGPRETQYF
TRBJ2-3 . TRBV30 . TGTGCCTGGAGTGTACTAGCTTCGAACACGCAGTATTTT CAWSVLASNTQYF
TRBJ1-1 . TRBV7-2 . TGTGCCAGCAGCGCAGGGGTAGGGACTGAAGCTTTCTTT CASSAGVGTEAFF
TRBJ1-1 . TRBV30 . TGTGCCTGGAGCCCTACCCCGGGGATTAGAGCTTTCTTT CAWSPTPGIRAFF
TRBJ1-5 . TRBV5-5 once TGTGCCAGCAGCCCACCCGGACAGAGCAATCAGCCCCAGCATTTT CASSPPGQSNQPQHF